This section outlines one TCR beta chain sequence together with its context. In its sample, this clone was seen once. This receptor's antigen is unknown. No clone much larger than this one lies a single base away; base qualities are absent. The germline V gene encodes CDR1 SNHLY and CDR2 FYNNEI. A distance of 11 bases separates the germline ends of V and J, which lose 5 bases and 1 base respectively. The CDR3, from cysteine to phenylalanine, totals 14 residues. The kept DNA is CDR3 alone, 42 bases in frame from the first base. This sample was included in a study of blood T cell repertoires in COVID-19 (dated by TCRdb to 2018 to 2021). As for the study more broadly: Collaborator samples came from the United States, Italy and Spain and covered acute and convalescent phases of COVID-19. The prospective study material was composed of cDNA or gDNA derived from T cells, B-cell-depleted T cells, or PBMCs. Deeply sampled blood TCRbeta repertoires from subjects exposed to, actively infected with, or recovered from COVID-19 were included in the dataset. The repertoires were made available in a free public database intended to serve as a resource for research on the immune response to SARS-CoV-2. Samples were obtained from the ongoing ImmuneRACE study (first 160 participants) and from about 1,300 subjects provided by 6 global collaborators. The sample metadata nearly always contained a de-identified subject ID, COVID-19 status, age in years and sex. Where HLA class I and class II types were available, the types were taken from metadata supplied by the sample provider, not from assay-based typing.

Participants in the prospective study were enrolled through a virtual design, were aged about 18 to 100 years, and lived in fewer than 30 United States geographic areas. In the prospective study, cohorts were assigned on the basis of participant-reported clinical history obtained from a screening survey and a study questionnaire. ImmuneRACE Cohort 3 recovered participants were defined by two consecutive negative NP/OP PCR tests, healthcare professional clearance, or symptom resolution. Each participant in the prospective study had whole blood, serum and a nasopharyngeal or oropharyngeal swab collected by mobile phlebotomists. Additional blood draws and questionnaires over an approximately 2-month period could optionally be provided by prospective study participants. Before DNA extraction, prospective study blood samples were shipped either frozen or at room temperature. What the authors observed across the whole study: How much clinical and demographic metadata was included differed by source and by participant, and the metadata was provided uncurated.

TCRbeta CDR3 regions were amplified from genomic DNA by means of the immunoSEQ Assay, a bias-controlled multiplex PCR. Concerning the study's data processing: The number of nucleated cells in each sample was estimated from the amplification of reference gene primers within the assay. Sequence reads were collapsed and filtered to measure the absolute abundance of every unique TCRbeta CDR3 rearrangement. For each sample, productive Simpson clonality was calculated by taking the square root of Simpson's diversity index across productive rearrangements. This immuneACCESS table, as held by TCRdb, lists in-frame sequences with V and J called but not all clones. Of the missing ones, under half trace to an unresolved V gene in checked studies; the others have no known cause. D and trimming come from the DNA, and the V and J calls and clone size come from that table. This sample holds under 300,000 clones; about 89% were observed only once. The ten most abundant clones make up 1.5% to 2% of the sample.

The receptor was derived from a woman aged 40 to 49 who had recovered from COVID-19. The rearrangement combines TRBV2 with TRBJ1-1; D gene: possibly TRBD1, on 6 matching bases. Material: PBMCs or T cells enriched from blood (not recorded which). The DNA sequence follows: TGTGCCAGCAGTACAGGGCTTGGGAACACTGAAGCTTTCTTT. It is translated as CASSTGLGNTEAFF.